This entry concerns a single T cell receptor beta chain. The antigen is undetermined. Other DNA sequences within the sample encode an identical CDR3. The data belong to a study of cytomegalovirus exposure and HLA in healthy donors. The study, taken as a whole, reports: An analysis was carried out later, and it reportedly showed fewer N-insertions in an Asian-associated ancestry cluster than the approximately 610-donor mean. TCR beta chains numbering about 160 were designated cytomegalovirus-associated. Sequencing likely generated an artifact that appeared as a cluster of highly shared sequence variants. Reports indicated that the classifier achieved high specificity and sensitivity in diagnosing cytomegalovirus status.

Looked up from germline, CDR1 is MDHEN and CDR2 is SYDVKM. The V end was cut by 6 bases, the J end by 3 bases, with 12 bases between. The CDR3 totals 13 residues. The primer mix had 60 Vbeta and 13 Jbeta primers. The repertoire was sequenced with immunoSEQ multiplex PCR; TCRdb's copy has only in-frame clones and lacks some. The table counts approximately 82,000 clones; over 1.2% lies in the top ten. The TCR sequence derives from a woman in her sixties or seventies in good health and CMV-seronegative. This chain links TRBV28 with TRBJ2-7; TRBD1 is a possible D gene (6 bases). Input material: PBMCs. This CDR3 reads CASRDSSFYEQYF. The CDR3 DNA reads as TGTGCCAGCAGGGACAGTTCATTCTACGAGCAGTACTTC.